The clone carrying this T cell receptor (beta chain) was detected a few times. Its antigen is unidentified. 13 Jbeta primers and 60 Vbeta primers were used for the PCR. TCRdb's table, derived via immunoSEQ multiplex PCR, lists solely in-frame clones and lacks some. The data hold about 130,000 clones, with around 70% observed a single time. This record belongs to a study of cytomegalovirus exposure and HLA in healthy donors. With 6 bases clipped from V and 10 bases from J, the junction kept 4 bases outside the gene matches. Germline-derived CDR1 and CDR2 are MGHDK and SYGVNS. This CDR3 contains 11 residues. Whole-study findings and limits: It was reportedly the case that the classifier diagnosed cytomegalovirus status with high specificity and sensitivity.

This clonotype was sampled from a woman aged 40 to 49 in good health and CMV-seropositive. The gene calls are TRBV25-1 and TRBJ1-2; 8 bases match TRBD1. Sequenced: PBMCs. In nucleotides, the CDR3 is TGTGCCAGCAGCGGACAGGGTTTCTACACCTTC. Translation: CASSGQGFYTF.